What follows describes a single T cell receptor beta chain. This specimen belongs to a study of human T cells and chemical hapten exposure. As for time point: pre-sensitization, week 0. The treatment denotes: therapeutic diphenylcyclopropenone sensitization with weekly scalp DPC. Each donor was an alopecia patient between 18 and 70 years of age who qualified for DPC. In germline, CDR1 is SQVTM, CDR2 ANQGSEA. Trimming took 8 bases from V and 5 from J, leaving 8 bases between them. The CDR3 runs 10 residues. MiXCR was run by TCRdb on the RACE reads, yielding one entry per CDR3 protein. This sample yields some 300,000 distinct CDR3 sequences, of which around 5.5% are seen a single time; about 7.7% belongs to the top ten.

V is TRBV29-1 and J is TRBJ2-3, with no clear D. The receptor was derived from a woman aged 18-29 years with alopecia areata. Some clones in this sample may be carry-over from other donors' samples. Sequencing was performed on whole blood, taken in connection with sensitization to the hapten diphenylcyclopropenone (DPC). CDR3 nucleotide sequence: TGCAGCACTTGGGGAGATACGCAGTATTTT. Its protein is CSTWGDTQYF.